The sample holds a few counts of the clone carrying this T cell receptor beta chain. The entry originates in a study of blood T cell repertoires in COVID-19. Study as a whole: Sites in the United States, Italy and Spain provided acute and convalescent COVID-19 samples. The cDNA or gDNA used as material had been derived from T cells, B-cell-depleted T cells, or PBMCs.

CDR3 size: 13 residues. V dropped 3 bases and J dropped 2 bases, with 8 bases sitting between them. Authors' methods: Researchers report that nucleated cell counts were estimated from reference gene primer amplification. Clones were sequenced by immunoSEQ multiplex PCR, and TCRdb holds only the in-frame ones, with some missing. V, J and clone size were drawn from that table, and D and trimming were deduced from the DNA. The sample has about 170,000 clones, 80% to 90% seen once; the top ten hold roughly 19%. V gene TRBV12-3 or TRBV12-4 combines with J gene TRBJ2-7, with D hard to call. Sequenced sample: peripheral blood. This receptor was taken from a woman in her 70s who had recovered from COVID-19. CDR3 amino acids: CASSFERAYEQYF. CDR3 sequence (DNA): TGTGCCAGCAGTTTCGAGCGCGCCTACGAGCAGTACTTC.